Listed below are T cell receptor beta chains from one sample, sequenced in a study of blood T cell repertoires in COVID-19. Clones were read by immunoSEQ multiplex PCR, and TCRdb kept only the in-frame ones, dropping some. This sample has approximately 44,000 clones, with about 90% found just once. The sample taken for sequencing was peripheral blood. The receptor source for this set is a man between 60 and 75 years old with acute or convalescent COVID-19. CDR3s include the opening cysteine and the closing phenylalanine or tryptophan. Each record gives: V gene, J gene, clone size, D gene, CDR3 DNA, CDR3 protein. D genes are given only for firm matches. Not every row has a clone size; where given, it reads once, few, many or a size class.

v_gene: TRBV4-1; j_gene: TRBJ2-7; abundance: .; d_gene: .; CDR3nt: TGCGCCAGCAGCCAAGAGCCCTTGACAGCCTACGAGCAGTACTTC; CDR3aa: CASSQEPLTAYEQYF
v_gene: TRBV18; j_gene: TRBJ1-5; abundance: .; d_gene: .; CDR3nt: TGTGCCAGCTCACCGACCACGCAGGGAAGTCAGCCCCAGCATTTT; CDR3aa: CASSPTTQGSQPQHF
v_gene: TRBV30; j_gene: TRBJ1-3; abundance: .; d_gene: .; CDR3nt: TGTGCCTGGAGTGTGTATAGTGGGACAATCTCTGGAAACACCATATATTTT; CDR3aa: CAWSVYSGTISGNTIYF
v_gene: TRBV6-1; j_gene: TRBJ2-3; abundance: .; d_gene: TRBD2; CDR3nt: TGTGCCAGCAGTGCGCTCCTAGCGGGGGGGGAAAGCACAGATACGCAGTATTTT; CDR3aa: CASSALLAGGESTDTQYF
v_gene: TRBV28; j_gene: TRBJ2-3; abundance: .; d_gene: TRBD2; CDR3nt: TGTGCCAGCAGTCCAACATATACGACTAGCGGGAGCACAGATACGCAGTATTTT; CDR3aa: CASSPTYTTSGSTDTQYF
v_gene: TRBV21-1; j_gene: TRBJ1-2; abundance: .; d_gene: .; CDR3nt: TGTGCCAGCAGCAACCTGGGGACAGGGAACTATGGCTACACCTTC; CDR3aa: CASSNLGTGNYGYTF
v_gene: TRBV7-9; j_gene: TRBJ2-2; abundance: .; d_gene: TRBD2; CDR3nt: TGTGCCAGCAGCCGAAGCCGTAGCGGGGGGGGCCGAGACACCGGGGAGCTGTTTTTT; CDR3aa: CASSRSRSGGGRDTGELFF
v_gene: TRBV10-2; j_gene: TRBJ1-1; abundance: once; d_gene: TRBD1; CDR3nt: TGCGCCAGCACAGGGACAGGGGGCATGAACACTGAAGCTTTCTTT; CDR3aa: CASTGTGGMNTEAFF
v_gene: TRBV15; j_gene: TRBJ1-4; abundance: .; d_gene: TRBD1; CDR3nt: TGTGCCACCAGCAGAGACCGCTGGACAGGGTCAGGTGAAAAACTGTTTTTT; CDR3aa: CATSRDRWTGSGEKLFF
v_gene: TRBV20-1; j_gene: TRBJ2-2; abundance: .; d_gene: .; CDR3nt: TGCAGTGCCAGTGGGGGCACCGCGAACACCGGGGAGCTGTTTTTT; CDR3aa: CSASGGTANTGELFF
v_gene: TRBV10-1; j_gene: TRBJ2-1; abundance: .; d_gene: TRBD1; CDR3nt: TGCGCCAGCAGTGAGTCGACCGGGACAGGGGACGAGCAGTTCTTC; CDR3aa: CASSESTGTGDEQFF
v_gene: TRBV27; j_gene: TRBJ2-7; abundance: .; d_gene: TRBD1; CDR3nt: TGTGCCAGCAGTCCGGGACAGGGGGTTGCCTACGAGCAGTACTTC; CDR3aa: CASSPGQGVAYEQYF
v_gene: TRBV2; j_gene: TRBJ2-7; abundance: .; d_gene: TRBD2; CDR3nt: TGTGCCAGCAGTGAAAGGGGGTCAGCGGGGGTATACTACGAGCAGTACTTC; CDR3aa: CASSERGSAGVYYEQYF
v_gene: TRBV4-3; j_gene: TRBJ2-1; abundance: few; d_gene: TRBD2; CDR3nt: TGCGCCAGCAGCCAAGCAGCGGGGGGGCTTAGAAATGAGCAGTTCTTC; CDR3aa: CASSQAAGGLRNEQFF
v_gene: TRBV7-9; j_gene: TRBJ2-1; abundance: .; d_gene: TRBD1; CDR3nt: TGTGCCAGCAGCTTAAGGCCGCCAGGGGGCAATGAGCAGTTCTTC; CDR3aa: CASSLRPPGGNEQFF
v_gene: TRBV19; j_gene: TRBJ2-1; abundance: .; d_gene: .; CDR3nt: TGTGCCAGTAGTATTAGGGGGAACTACAATGAGCAGTTCTTC; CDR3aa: CASSIRGNYNEQFF
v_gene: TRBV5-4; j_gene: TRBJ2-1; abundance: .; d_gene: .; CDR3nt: TGTGCCAGCAGAGAGGGACTGCCGATCGACTACAATGAGCAGTTCTTC; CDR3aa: CASREGLPIDYNEQFF
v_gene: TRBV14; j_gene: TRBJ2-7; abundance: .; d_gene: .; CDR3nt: TGTGCCAGCAGCCACCTCGACAGTTACGAGCAGTACTTC; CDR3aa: CASSHLDSYEQYF
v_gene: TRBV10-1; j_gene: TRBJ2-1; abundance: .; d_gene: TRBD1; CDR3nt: TGCGCCAGCAGTACAAGGACGCCAGGGGGTGAGCAGTTCTTC; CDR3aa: CASSTRTPGGEQFF
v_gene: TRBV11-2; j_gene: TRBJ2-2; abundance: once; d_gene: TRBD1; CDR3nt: TGTGCCAGCAGCTTCGGACAGGCTGGGCCCGGGGAGCTGTTTTTT; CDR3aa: CASSFGQAGPGELFF
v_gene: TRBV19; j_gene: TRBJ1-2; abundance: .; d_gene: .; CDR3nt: TGTGCCAGTAGTATTTACCCCGACACGAACTATGGCTACACCTTC; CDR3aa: CASSIYPDTNYGYTF
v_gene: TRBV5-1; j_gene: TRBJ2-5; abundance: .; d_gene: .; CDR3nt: TGCGCCAGCAGCCCGGGGACATTACAAGAGACCCAGTACTTC; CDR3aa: CASSPGTLQETQYF
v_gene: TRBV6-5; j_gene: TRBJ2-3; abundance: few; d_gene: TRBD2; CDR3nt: TGTGCCAGCGCCACGGGGGGTTCAGATACGCAGTATTTT; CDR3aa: CASATGGSDTQYF
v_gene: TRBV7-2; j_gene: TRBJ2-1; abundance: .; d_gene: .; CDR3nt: TGTGCCAGCAGCCCAACTGGGACACGGACAATCGGTGAGCAGTTCTTC; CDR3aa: CASSPTGTRTIGEQFF
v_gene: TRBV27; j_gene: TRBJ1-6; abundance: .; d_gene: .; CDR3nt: TGTGCCAGCAGTTTGTCACAGCTCAGGGTCGGGAATTCACCCCTCCACTTT; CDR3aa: CASSLSQLRVGNSPLHF
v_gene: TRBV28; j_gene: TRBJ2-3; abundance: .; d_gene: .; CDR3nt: TGTGCCAGCAGGCCGGAGAAGTTGGGGGGAAGTTTGGCCACAGATACGCAGTATTTT; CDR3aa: CASRPEKLGGSLATDTQYF
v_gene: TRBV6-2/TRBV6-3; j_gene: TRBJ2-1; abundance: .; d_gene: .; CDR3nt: TGTGCCAGCAGTTACTTAACCACCCGGGACATTGGATACAATGAGCAGTTCTTC; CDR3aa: CASSYLTTRDIGYNEQFF
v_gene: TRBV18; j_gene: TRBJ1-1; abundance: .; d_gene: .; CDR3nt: TGTGCCAGCTCACCACCGGTCGGAGGGGGGAGGGCTGAAGCTTTCTTT; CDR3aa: CASSPPVGGGRAEAFF
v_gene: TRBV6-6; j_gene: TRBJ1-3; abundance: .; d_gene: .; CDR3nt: TGTGCCATCTTAAGCCCCCGACAGTACTCTGGAAACACCATATATTTT; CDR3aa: CAILSPRQYSGNTIYF
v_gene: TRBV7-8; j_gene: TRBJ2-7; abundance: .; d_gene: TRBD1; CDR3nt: TGTGCCAGCAGCCTCCGGGACAGGGGCGAGCAGTACTTC; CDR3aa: CASSLRDRGEQYF
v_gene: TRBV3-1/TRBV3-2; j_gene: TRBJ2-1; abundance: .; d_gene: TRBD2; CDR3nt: TGTGCCAGCAGCCAAGTCTCGGGACTAGGCAATGAGCAGTTCTTC; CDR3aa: CASSQVSGLGNEQFF
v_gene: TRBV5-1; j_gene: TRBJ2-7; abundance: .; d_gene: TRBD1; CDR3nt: TGCGCCAGCAGTTCCGGGACAGGGGGCTCCGAGCAGTACTTC; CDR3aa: CASSSGTGGSEQYF
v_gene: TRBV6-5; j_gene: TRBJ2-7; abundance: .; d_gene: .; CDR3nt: TGTGCCAGCAGTAACCCAGGACAACCCGAGCAGTACTTC; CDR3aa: CASSNPGQPEQYF
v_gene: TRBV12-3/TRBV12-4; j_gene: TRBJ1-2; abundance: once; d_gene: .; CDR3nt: TGTGCCAGTTCTCAATCGGGGAACTATGGCTACACCTTC; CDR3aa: CASSQSGNYGYTF
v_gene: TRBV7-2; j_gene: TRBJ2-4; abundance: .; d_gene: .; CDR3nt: TGTGCCAGCAGCTTCAGGGGTGCCGACGGAAACATTCAGTACTTC; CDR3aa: CASSFRGADGNIQYF
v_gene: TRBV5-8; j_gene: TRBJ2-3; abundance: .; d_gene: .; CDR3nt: TGTGCCAGCAGCTTGGGACTAGTAGGATCGACAGATACGCAGTATTTT; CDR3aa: CASSLGLVGSTDTQYF
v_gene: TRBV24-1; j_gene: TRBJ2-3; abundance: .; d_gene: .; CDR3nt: TGTGCCACCAGTGATTCCGCACGCCGAGGAAGTAGCACAGATACGCAGTATTTT; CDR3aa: CATSDSARRGSSTDTQYF
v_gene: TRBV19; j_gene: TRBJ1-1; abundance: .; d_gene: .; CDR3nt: TGTGCCAGTAGTCCCCTCGGGGGGCTGAACACTGAAGCTTTCTTT; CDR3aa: CASSPLGGLNTEAFF
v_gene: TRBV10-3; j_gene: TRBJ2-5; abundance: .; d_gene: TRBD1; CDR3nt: TGTGCCATCAGTGGACAGGGGGATTTGGAGACCCAGTACTTC; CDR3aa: CAISGQGDLETQYF
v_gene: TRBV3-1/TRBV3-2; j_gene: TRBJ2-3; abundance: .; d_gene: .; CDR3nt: TGTGCCAGCAGCCCAACTAGGATGTCAGATACGCAGTATTTT; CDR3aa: CASSPTRMSDTQYF
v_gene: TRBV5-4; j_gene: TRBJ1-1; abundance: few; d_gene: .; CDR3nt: TGTGCCAGCAGGGCGGGGACTGAAGCTTTCTTT; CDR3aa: CASRAGTEAFF